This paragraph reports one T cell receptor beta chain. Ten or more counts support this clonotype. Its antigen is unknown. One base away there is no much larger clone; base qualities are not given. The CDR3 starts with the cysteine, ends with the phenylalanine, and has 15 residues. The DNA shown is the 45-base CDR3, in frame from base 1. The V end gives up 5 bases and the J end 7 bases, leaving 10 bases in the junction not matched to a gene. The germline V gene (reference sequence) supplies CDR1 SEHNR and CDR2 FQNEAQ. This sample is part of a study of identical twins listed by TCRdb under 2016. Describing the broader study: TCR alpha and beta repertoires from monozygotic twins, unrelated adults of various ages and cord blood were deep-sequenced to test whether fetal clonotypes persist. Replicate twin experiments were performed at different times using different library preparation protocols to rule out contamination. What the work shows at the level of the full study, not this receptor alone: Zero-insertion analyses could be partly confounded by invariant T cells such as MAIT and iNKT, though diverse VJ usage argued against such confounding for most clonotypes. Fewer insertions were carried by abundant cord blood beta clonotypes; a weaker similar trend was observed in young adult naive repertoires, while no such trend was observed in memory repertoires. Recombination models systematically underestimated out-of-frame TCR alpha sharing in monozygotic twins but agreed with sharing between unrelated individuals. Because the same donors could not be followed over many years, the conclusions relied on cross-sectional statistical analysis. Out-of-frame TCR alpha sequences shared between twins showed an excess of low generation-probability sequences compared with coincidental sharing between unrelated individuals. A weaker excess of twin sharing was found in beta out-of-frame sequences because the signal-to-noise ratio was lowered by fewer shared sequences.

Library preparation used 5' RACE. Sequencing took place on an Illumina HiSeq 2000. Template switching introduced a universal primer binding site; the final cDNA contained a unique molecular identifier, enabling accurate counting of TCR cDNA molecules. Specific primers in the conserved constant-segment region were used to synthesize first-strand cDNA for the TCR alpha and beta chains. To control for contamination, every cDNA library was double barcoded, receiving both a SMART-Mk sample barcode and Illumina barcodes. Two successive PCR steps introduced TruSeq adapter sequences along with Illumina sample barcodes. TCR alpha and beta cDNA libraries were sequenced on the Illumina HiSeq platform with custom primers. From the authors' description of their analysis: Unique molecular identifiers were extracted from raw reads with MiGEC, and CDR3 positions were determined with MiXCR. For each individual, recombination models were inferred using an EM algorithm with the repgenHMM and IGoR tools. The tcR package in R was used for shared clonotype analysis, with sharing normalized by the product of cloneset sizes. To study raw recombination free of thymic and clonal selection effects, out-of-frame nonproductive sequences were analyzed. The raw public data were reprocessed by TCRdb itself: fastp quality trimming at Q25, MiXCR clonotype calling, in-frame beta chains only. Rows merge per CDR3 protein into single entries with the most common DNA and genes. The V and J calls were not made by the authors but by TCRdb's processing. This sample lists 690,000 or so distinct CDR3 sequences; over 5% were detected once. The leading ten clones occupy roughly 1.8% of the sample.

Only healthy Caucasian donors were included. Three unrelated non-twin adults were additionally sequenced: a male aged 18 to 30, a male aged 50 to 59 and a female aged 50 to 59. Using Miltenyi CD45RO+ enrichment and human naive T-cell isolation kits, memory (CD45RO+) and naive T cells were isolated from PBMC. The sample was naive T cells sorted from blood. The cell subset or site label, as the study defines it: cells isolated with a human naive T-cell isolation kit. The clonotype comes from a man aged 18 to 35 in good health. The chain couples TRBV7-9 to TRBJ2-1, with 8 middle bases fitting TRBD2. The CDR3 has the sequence CASSPSGAGVNEQFF. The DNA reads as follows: TGTGCCAGCAGCCCTTCTGGAGCGGGAGTTAATGAGCAGTTCTTC.